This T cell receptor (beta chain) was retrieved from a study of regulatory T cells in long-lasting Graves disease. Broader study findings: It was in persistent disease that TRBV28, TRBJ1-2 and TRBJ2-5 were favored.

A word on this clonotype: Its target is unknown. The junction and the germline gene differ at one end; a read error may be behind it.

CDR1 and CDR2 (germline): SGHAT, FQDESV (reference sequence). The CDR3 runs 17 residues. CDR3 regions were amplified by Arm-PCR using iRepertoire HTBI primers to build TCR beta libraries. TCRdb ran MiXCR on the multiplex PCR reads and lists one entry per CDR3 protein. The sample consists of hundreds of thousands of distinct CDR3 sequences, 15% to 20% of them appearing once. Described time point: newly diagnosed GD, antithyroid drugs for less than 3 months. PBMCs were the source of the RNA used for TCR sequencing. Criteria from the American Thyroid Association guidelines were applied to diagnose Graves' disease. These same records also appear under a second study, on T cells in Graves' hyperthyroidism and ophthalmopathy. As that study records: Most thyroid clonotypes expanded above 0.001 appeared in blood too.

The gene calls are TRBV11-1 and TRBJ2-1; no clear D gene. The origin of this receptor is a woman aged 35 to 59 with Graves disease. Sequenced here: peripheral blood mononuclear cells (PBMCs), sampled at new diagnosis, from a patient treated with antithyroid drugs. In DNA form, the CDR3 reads TGCGCCAGCAGCTTGCTCTTGGGTGGTCGGCCTGACAATGAGCAGTTCTTC. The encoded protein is CASSLLLGGRPDNEQFF.